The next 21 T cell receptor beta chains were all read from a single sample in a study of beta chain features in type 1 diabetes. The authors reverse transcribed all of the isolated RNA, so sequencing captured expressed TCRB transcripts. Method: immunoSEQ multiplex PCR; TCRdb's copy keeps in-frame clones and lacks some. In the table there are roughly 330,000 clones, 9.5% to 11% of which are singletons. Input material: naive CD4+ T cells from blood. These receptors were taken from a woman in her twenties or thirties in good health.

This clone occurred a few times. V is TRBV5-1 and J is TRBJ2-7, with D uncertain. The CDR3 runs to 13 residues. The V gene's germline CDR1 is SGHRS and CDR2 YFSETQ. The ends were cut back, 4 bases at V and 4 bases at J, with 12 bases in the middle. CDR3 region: CASSILLNYEQYF. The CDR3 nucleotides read TGCGCCAGCAGCATCCTACTAAATTACGAGCAGTACTTC. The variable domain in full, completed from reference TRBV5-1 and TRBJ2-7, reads KAGVTQTPRYLIKTRGQQVTLSCSPISGHRSVSWYQQTPGQGLQFLFEYFSETQRNKGNFPGRFSGRQFSNSRSEMNVSTLELGDSALYLCASSILLNYEQYFGPGTRLTVT.

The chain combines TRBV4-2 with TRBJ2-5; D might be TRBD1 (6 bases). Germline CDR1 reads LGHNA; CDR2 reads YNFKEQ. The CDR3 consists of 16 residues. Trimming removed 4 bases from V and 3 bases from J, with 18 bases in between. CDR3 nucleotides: TGTGCCAGCAGCCCTGACCTCAGACAGGCCGAAGAGACCCAGTACTTC. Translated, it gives CASSPDLRQAEETQYF.

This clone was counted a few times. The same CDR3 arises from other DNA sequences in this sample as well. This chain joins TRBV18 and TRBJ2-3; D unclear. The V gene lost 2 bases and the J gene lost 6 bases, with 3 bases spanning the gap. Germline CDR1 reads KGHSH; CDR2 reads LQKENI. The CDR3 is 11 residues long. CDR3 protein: CASSPADTQYF. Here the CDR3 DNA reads TGTGCCAGCTCACCAGCGGATACGCAGTATTTT.

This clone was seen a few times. CDR3 sequence reads: CAWSAPGRAFEQYF. DNA for the CDR3: TGTGCCTGGAGTGCCCCCGGCAGGGCTTTCGAGCAGTACTTC. This chain links TRBV30 with TRBJ2-7; possibly TRBD1 for D (5 bases). V dropped 1 base and J dropped 6 bases, with 16 bases sitting between them. The germline V gene encodes CDR1 GTSNPN and CDR2 SVGIG (reference sequence). This CDR3 has 14 amino acids.

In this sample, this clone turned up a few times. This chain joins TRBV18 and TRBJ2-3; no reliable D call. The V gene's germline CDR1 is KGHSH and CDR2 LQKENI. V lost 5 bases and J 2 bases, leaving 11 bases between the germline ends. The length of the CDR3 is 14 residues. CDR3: CASSSTQNTDTQYF. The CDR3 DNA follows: TGTGCCAGCTCAAGCACACAGAACACAGATACGCAGTATTTT.

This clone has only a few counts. In nucleotides, the CDR3 is TGTGCCAGCAGTTTTTCAGGGGGCGCAAGGACTGAAGCTTTCTTT. This translates into CASSFSGGARTEAFF. V gene TRBV6-1 combines with J gene TRBJ1-1, with TRBD1 identical over 8 bases. Germline V gene sequence: CDR1 MNHNS, CDR2 SASEGT. V lost 5 bases to trimming and J lost 5 bases; unmatched junction nucleotides: 10. The CDR3 is 15 residues long.

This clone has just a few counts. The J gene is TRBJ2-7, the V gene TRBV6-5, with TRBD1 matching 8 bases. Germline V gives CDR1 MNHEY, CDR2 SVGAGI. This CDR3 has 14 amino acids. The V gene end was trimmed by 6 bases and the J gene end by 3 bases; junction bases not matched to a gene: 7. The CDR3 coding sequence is TGTGCCAGCAGGAGGACAGGGTTAAACTACGAGCAGTACTTC. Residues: CASRRTGLNYEQYF.

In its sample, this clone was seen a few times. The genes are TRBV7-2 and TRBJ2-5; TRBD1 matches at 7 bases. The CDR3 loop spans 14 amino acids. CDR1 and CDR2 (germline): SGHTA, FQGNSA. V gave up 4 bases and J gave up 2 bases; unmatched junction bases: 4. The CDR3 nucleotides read TGTGCCAGCAGCTCGACAGGGCTACAAGAGACCCAGTACTTC. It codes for CASSSTGLQETQYF. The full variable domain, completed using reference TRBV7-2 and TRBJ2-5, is GAGVSQSPSNKVTEKGKDVELRCDPISGHTALYWYRQSLGQGLEFLIYFQGNSAPDKSGLPSDRFSAERTGGSVSTLTIQRTQQEDSAVYLCASSSTGLQETQYFGPGTRLLVL.

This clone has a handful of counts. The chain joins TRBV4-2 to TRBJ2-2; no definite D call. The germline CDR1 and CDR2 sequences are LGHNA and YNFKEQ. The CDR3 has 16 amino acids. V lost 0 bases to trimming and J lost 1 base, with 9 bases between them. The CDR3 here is CASSQEELGNTGELFF. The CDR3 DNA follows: TGTGCCAGCAGCCAAGAGGAGCTAGGGAACACCGGGGAGCTGTTTTTT.

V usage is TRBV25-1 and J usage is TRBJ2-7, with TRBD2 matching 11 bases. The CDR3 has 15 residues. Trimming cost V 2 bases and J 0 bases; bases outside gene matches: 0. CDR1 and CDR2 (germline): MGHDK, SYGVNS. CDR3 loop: CASSETSGSSYEQYF. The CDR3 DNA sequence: TGTGCCAGCAGTGAAACTAGCGGGAGCTCCTACGAGCAGTACTTC.

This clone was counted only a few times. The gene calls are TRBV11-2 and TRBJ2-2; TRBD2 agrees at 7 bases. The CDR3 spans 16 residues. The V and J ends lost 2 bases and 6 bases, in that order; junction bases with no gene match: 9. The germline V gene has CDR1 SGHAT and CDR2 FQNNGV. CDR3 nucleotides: TGTGCCAGCAGCTTATCGGGGGGAGGGCCGGCCGGGGAGCTGTTTTTT. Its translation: CASSLSGGGPAGELFF.

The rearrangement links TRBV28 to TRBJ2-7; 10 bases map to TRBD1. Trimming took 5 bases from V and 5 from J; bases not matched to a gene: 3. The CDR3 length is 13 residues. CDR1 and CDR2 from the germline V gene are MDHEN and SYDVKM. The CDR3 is CASSRQGADEQYF. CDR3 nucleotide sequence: TGTGCCAGCAGTAGACAGGGGGCCGACGAGCAGTACTTC.

The CDR3 reads CSVVRVGGSGEQFF. The CDR3 DNA reads TGCAGCGTTGTGCGCGTTGGAGGGAGTGGTGAGCAGTTCTTC. The rearrangement links TRBV29-1 to TRBJ2-1, with D perhaps matching TRBD2 (6 bases). CDR3 length equals 14 residues. Germline CDR1 and CDR2: SQVTM and ANQGSEA. With 4 bases removed from V and 9 bases from J, the gap between germline ends came to 19 bases.

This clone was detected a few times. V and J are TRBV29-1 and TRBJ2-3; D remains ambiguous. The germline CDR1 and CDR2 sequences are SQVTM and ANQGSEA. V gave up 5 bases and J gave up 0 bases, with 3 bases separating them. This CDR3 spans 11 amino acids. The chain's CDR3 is CSVPSTDTQYF. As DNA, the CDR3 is TGCAGCGTTCCAAGCACAGATACGCAGTATTTT.

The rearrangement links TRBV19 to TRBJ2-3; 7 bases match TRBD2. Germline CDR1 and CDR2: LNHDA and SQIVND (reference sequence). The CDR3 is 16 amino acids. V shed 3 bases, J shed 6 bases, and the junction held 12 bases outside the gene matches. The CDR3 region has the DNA TGTGCCAGTAGTATCGTTTCGAGCGGGAAATCGGATACGCAGTATTTT. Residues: CASSIVSSGKSDTQYF.

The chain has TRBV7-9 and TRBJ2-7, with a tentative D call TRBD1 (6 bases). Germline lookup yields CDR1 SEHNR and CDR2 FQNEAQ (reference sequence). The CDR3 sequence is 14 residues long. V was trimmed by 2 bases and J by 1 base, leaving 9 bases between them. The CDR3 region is CASSLSQGSYEQYF. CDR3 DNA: TGTGCCAGCAGCTTATCCCAGGGGTCCTACGAGCAGTACTTC.

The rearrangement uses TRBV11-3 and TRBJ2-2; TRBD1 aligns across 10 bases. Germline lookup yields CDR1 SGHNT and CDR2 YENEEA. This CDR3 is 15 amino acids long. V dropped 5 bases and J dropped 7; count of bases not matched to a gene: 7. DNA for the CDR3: TGTGCCAGCAGCCCCGGGACAGGGGTTCTCGGGGAGCTGTTTTTT. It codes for CASSPGTGVLGELFF.

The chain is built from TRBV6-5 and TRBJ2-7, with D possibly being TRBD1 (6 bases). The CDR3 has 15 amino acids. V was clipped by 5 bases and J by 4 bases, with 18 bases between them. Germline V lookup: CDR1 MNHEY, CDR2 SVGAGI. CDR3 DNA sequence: TGTGCCAGCAGTAAACCTCGGACAGCCCTATACGAGCAGTACTTC. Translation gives CASSKPRTALYEQYF.

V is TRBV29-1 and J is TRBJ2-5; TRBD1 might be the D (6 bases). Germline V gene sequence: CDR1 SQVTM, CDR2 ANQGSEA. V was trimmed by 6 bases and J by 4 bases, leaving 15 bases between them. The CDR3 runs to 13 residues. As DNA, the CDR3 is TGCAGCGTGGCGACAGGTTTCGGAGAGACCCAGTACTTC. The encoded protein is CSVATGFGETQYF. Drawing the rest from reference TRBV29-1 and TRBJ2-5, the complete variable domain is SAVISQKPSRDICQRGTSLTIQCQVDSQVTMMFWYRQQPGQSLTLIATANQGSEATYESGFVIDKFPISRPNLTFSTLTVSNMSPEDSSIYLCSVATGFGETQYFGPGTRLLVL.

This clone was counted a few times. This CDR3 is CASSQDLAGGRYNEQFF. The CDR3 DNA reads TGTGCCAGCAGCCAAGATCTAGCGGGAGGGCGGTACAATGAGCAGTTCTTC. The V call is TRBV4-2, the J call TRBJ2-1, with 12 positions matching TRBD2. This CDR3 contains 17 residues. Germline V gene lookup returns CDR1 LGHNA and CDR2 YNFKEQ. Germline trimming cut 0 bases from V and 4 bases from J; bases unmatched to any gene: 4.

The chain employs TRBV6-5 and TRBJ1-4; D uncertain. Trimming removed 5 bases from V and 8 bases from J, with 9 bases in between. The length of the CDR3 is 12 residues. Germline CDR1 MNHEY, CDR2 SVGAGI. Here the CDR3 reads CASSRGGEKLFF. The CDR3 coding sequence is TGTGCCAGCAGTCGGGGAGGCGAAAAACTGTTTTTT.